The next 30 T cell receptor beta chains were all read from a single sample in a study of T cells in women clearing cervical HPV infection. Profiling relied on immunoSEQ multiplex PCR, and the TCRdb table lists in-frame clones only, not all of them. Its listing shows 15,000 or so clones. Source material: blood buffy coat. All receptors come from a woman between 18 and 69 years old with a cervical HPV16 infection that either progressed to CIN3+ or cleared (not recorded which).

As for this clone: From the germline J gene comes the end of the CDR3, since the read stops 3 residues before it. The chain combines TRBV20-1 with TRBJ1-5; no clear D gene. The CDR3 has 15 amino acids. V lost 6 bases and J lost 4, with 19 bases in between. CDR1 is DFQATT, CDR2 SNEGSKA, per germline (reference sequence). The chain's CDR3 is CSATPRHFNNQPQHF. The CDR3 bases that were read are TGCAGTGCCACCCCTCGACATTTCAATAATCAGCCC.

Concerning this clone itself: Coverage ceases 3 residues before the CDR3 finishes, and the germline J gene fills in the end. V gene TRBV24-1 combines with J gene TRBJ2-1, with TRBD2 identical over 13 bases. The CDR3 runs to 20 residues. V was clipped by 3 bases and J by 0 bases; unmatched bases: 10. CDR1 KGHDR and CDR2 SFDVKD come from the germline V gene. Incomplete CDR3 DNA: TGTGCCACCAGTGATCCAACCGGGACTAGCGGGATTAGCTCCTACAATGAG. Encoded protein: CATSDPTGTSGISSYNE. The CDR3, in full, reads CATSDPTGTSGISSYNEQFF.

Points on this clone: The read ends 3 residues early relative to the CDR3; the germline J gene fills the gap. The J gene is TRBJ1-5, the V gene TRBV7-9; 9 positions match TRBD1. CDR1 is SEHNR and CDR2 is FQNEAQ in the germline V gene (reference sequence). The CDR3 loop spans 14 amino acids. V shed 3 bases, J shed 7 bases, and the junction held 4 bases outside the gene matches. This CDR3 reads CASSFGTGLQPQHF. The sequenced CDR3 bases are TGTGCCAGCAGCTTTGGGACAGGGCTGCAGCCC.

Of note for this clone: Coverage ceases 3 residues before the CDR3 finishes, and the germline J gene fills in the end. This chain links TRBV9 with TRBJ2-7; D is perhaps TRBD1 (6 bases). V lost 2 bases, J lost 2 bases, and 11 bases lay in between. The germline V gene has CDR1 SGDLS and CDR2 YYNGEE. This CDR3 contains 14 residues. The DNA read from the CDR3 is TGTGCCAGCAGCGTCCGGGACATGCCCTACGAG. It specifies CASSVRDMPYE. Given in full, the CDR3 is CASSVRDMPYEQYF. The full variable domain, its missing parts supplied by reference TRBV9 and TRBJ2-7, is DSGVTQTPKHLITATGQRVTLRCSPRSGDLSVYWYQQSLDQGLQFLIQYYNGEERAKGNILERFSAQQFPDLHSELNLSSLELGDSALYFCASSVRDMPYEQYFGPGTRLTVT.

Points on this clone: The sequence runs out 3 residues before the end of the CDR3; the remainder is reconstructed from the germline J gene. The rearrangement joins TRBV14 to TRBJ1-2, with a possible D match to TRBD1 (5 bases). V was trimmed by 4 bases and J by 3 bases, leaving 15 bases between them. CDR1 SGHDN and CDR2 FVKESK come from the germline V gene. The CDR3 extends over 15 amino acids. Incomplete CDR3 DNA: TGTGCCAGCAGCCGAGCGACAGTTGTCGACTATGGC. Encoded protein: CASSRATVVDYG. The whole CDR3 reads CASSRATVVDYGYTF.

Comments on this clone: The missing CDR3 end, 3 residues past where the read stops, is filled in from the germline J gene. This chain joins TRBV2 and TRBJ2-3, with TRBD2 matching 8 bases. The CDR3 runs 17 residues. Germline-derived CDR1 and CDR2 are SNHLY and FYNNEI. The V segment lost 7 bases and the J segment 2 bases; nucleotides outside the gene matches: 14. The CDR3 is CASTPTPLAGITDTQYF. The sequenced part of the CDR3 DNA is TGTGCCAGCACCCCAACCCCTCTAGCGGGCATCACAGATACG.

To note about this clone: Read coverage stops 3 residues before the CDR3 terminus; the germline J gene supplies the remainder. The rearrangement joins TRBV2 to TRBJ2-5; maybe TRBD1 (6 bases). CDR3 size: 14 residues. Trimming removed 4 bases from V and 2 bases from J, with 11 bases in between. Germline CDR1 and CDR2: SNHLY and FYNNEI. CDR3 amino acids: CASSGQVFQETQYF. CDR3 DNA, as far as it was read: TGTGCCAGCAGTGGACAGGTTTTTCAAGAGACC.

Note on this clone: The sequenced fragment ends 3 residues before the CDR3 boundary, so the rest is inferred from the germline J gene. V and J are TRBV4-2 and TRBJ1-2, with 9 positions matching TRBD1. This CDR3 region has 15 residues. Germline CDR1 reads LGHNA; CDR2 reads YNFKEQ. Trimming took 3 bases from V and 5 from J; bases not matched to a gene: 7. The sequenced part of the CDR3 DNA is TGTGCCAGCAGCCAGTCGGGACAGGGAAGTTATGGC. Amino acid sequence: CASSQSGQGSYG. The entire CDR3 protein is CASSQSGQGSYGYTF.

Worth noting for this clone: Coverage ceases 3 residues before the CDR3 finishes, and the germline J gene fills in the end. This same CDR3 is encoded by further DNA sequences in the sample. The chain combines TRBV7-9 with TRBJ1-6; 8 bases align to TRBD1. Germline loops: CDR1 SEHNR, CDR2 FQNEAQ (reference sequence). There are 14 residues in the CDR3. J gave up 7 bases and V 4 bases, and 3 bases lay outside the gene matches. The chain's CDR3 is CASSSGQENSPLHF. CDR3 DNA (partial): TGTGCCAGCAGCTCGGGACAGGAAAATTCACCC.

Note on this clone: With the read ending 3 residues before the CDR3 end, the germline J gene is used to fill in that end. The rearrangement joins TRBV2 to TRBJ2-7; the D gene is possibly TRBD1 (5 bases). Germline V gives CDR1 SNHLY, CDR2 FYNNEI. V dropped 6 bases and J dropped 2 bases, with 14 bases sitting between them. The CDR3 length is 14 residues. The CDR3 is CASRTDGSTYEQYF. The CDR3 bases that were read are TGTGCCAGCAGGACAGACGGATCAACCTACGAG.

For this clone: Read sequence stops 3 residues before the CDR3 end, and the germline J gene provides the missing end. The chain employs TRBV5-6 and TRBJ2-7, with no clear D. The V end lost 1 base, the J end lost 6 bases, and 14 bases lay between the germline ends. This CDR3 region has 14 residues. Germline V gene sequence: CDR1 SGHDT, CDR2 YYEEEE. The CDR3 bases that were read are TGTGCCAGCAGCTTGTTTGGGCCACATTTCGAG. It is translated as CASSLFGPHFE. The entire CDR3 protein is CASSLFGPHFEQYF.

As regards this clone: The read is 3 residues too short to cover the CDR3 end, so that end is filled in from the germline J gene. The chain combines TRBV19 with TRBJ1-5; 11 bases match TRBD1. The trim removed 2 bases at V and 6 bases at J, leaving 12 bases unmatched. In germline, CDR1 is LNHDA, CDR2 SQIVND (reference sequence). This CDR3 contains 18 residues. The DNA read from the CDR3 is TGTGCCAGTAGTATACCTCGCCGGGACAGGGGGAATTCTCAGCCC. This encodes CASSIPRRDRGNSQP. The entire CDR3 is CASSIPRRDRGNSQPQHF.

Notes on this clone: The missing CDR3 end, 3 residues past where the read stops, is filled in from the germline J gene. This chain uses TRBV20-1 with TRBJ1-1, with TRBD1 as a possible D gene (6 bases). Germline-derived CDR1 and CDR2 are DFQATT and SNEGSKA (reference sequence). The CDR3 sequence is 14 residues long. With 5 bases removed from V and 1 base from J, the gap between germline ends came to 14 bases. The chain's CDR3 is CSAWAGDPNTEAFF. CDR3 DNA, as far as it was read: TGCAGTGCTTGGGCAGGGGACCCGAACACTGAA.

A note on this clone: The read ends 3 residues shy of where the CDR3 ends; the end is completed using the germline J gene. The genes are TRBV5-1 and TRBJ2-7, with TRBD1 as a possible D gene (6 bases). The V and J ends lost 1 base and 2 bases respectively, with 10 bases between them. Germline loops: CDR1 SGHRS, CDR2 YFSETQ. This CDR3 spans 14 amino acids. CDR3 loop: CASSLTGYPYEQYF. The CDR3 bases that were read are TGCGCCAGCAGCTTGACAGGGTATCCCTACGAG.

In terms of frequency, this clone is medium-sized. The observed sequence ends 3 residues before the CDR3 terminus, with the missing tail filled in from the germline J gene. The chain joins TRBV29-1 to TRBJ1-1; 10 nucleotides align to TRBD1. The germline gives CDR1 SQVTM, CDR2 ANQGSEA. The J segment lost 1 base and the V segment lost 4 bases, leaving 3 bases of the junction unmatched. This CDR3 region has 14 residues. The CDR3 loop is CSVGQGAANTEAFF. The covered CDR3 bases are TGCAGCGTTGGACAGGGGGCGGCGAACACTGAA.

Remarks on this clone: Coverage ceases 3 residues before the CDR3 finishes, and the germline J gene fills in the end. V gene TRBV19 combines with J gene TRBJ2-1, with 12 positions matching TRBD2. The CDR3 extends over 15 amino acids. Germline values: CDR1 LNHDA, CDR2 SQIVND (reference sequence). V dropped 7 bases and J dropped 8; count of bases not matched to a gene: 9. The CDR3 here is CASTRLAGVVDEQFF. The part of the CDR3 DNA that was read is TGTGCCAGTACCCGACTAGCGGGAGTGGTCGATGAG.

A note on this clone: The read is 3 residues too short to cover the CDR3 end, so that end is filled in from the germline J gene. The gene calls are TRBV4-1 and TRBJ1-3; the match to TRBD1 covers 8 bases. The V and J ends lost 0 bases and 0 bases, in that order; junction bases with no gene match: 7. Germline CDR1 MGHRA, CDR2 YSYEKL. The CDR3 is 18 residues long. CDR3 bases read: TGCGCCAGCAGCCAAGATGGGGGGACAGGCCGCTCTGGAAACACC. It translates to CASSQDGGTGRSGNT. The complete CDR3 reads CASSQDGGTGRSGNTIYF.

The sequenced part of the CDR3 DNA is TGCAGCGTTGAAAGCCCCTTAAGGGCG. It is translated as CSVESPLRA. The complete CDR3 protein is CSVESPLRAQYF. The rearrangement links TRBV29-1 to TRBJ2-3, with D unclear. The read terminates 3 residues ahead of where the CDR3 ends, so the germline J gene completes it. This CDR3 spans 12 amino acids. Germline assignment: CDR1 SQVTM and CDR2 ANQGSEA.

Notes on this clone: The read gets to within 3 residues of the CDR3 end, and the germline J gene fills in the rest. The V gene is TRBV5-5, the J gene TRBJ1-5; 10 bases match TRBD1. V gave up 4 bases and J gave up 6 bases; unmatched junction bases: 7. CDR1 SGHKS and CDR2 YYEKEE come from the germline V gene (reference sequence). The CDR3 is 15 residues long. The CDR3 DNA, read in part, is TGTGCCAGCAGCGCCCGACAGGGGGCAGTTCAGCCC. It is translated as CASSARQGAVQP. The whole CDR3 is CASSARQGAVQPQHF.

Worth noting for this clone: Read data end 3 residues before the CDR3 end; the end is taken from the germline J gene. The V call is TRBV20-1, the J call TRBJ2-5; 9 bases match TRBD1. Germline CDR1 is DFQATT and CDR2 is SNEGSKA (reference sequence). This CDR3 spans 13 amino acids. The V segment lost 6 bases and the J segment 4 bases; nucleotides outside the gene matches: 6. The CDR3 DNA, read in part, is TGCAGTGCGCAGGACAGGGGCGCAGAGACC. This sequence encodes CSAQDRGAET. The complete CDR3 sequence is CSAQDRGAETQYF.

About this clone itself: The sequenced fragment ends 3 residues before the CDR3 boundary, so the rest is inferred from the germline J gene. The J gene is TRBJ2-7, the V gene TRBV13, with 7 bases lining up with TRBD2. V lost 2 bases, J lost 2 bases, and 6 bases stayed unmatched. CDR3 length equals 15 residues. Looked up from germline, CDR1 is PRHDT and CDR2 is FYEKMQ (reference sequence). The CDR3 region is CASSLRRGITYEQYF. The CDR3 bases that were read are TGTGCCAGCAGCTTACGGCGGGGGATCACCTACGAG. Supplemented by reference TRBV13 and TRBJ2-7, the full variable domain reads AAGVIQSPRHLIKEKRETATLKCYPIPRHDTVYWYQQGPGQDPQFLISFYEKMQSDKGSIPDRFSAQQFSDYHSELNMSSLELGDSALYFCASSLRRGITYEQYFGPGTRLTVT.

Concerning this clone itself: The CDR3 end is not reached by the read, which stops 3 residues before it; the germline J gene fills it in. This chain connects TRBV7-3 to TRBJ2-2, with 12 bases matching TRBD2. Germline CDR1 SGHTA, CDR2 FQGTGA. Losses at the gene ends were 2 bases for V and 4 bases for J; bases not matched to a gene: 5. This CDR3 spans 17 amino acids. The CDR3 sequence: CASSLGLAGIPTGELFF. CDR3 DNA (partial): TGTGCCAGCAGCTTAGGACTAGCGGGGATTCCCACCGGGGAG.

With respect to this clone: The sequence runs out 3 residues before the end of the CDR3; the remainder is reconstructed from the germline J gene. J is TRBJ2-3 and V is TRBV7-9; D remains unclear. The CDR3 has 13 residues. Germline loops: CDR1 SEHNR, CDR2 FQNEAQ (reference sequence). V lost 4 bases and J lost 1, with 6 bases in between. The CDR3 reads CASSSRGTDTQYF. The covered CDR3 bases are TGTGCCAGCAGCTCAAGGGGCACAGATACG.

A remark on this clone: The CDR3 extends 3 residues past the end of the read, so its final part is completed from the germline J gene. The chain recombines TRBV5-1 with TRBJ1-1; 7 bases fit TRBD1. The CDR3 consists of 15 residues. CDR1 is SGHRS, CDR2 YFSETQ, per germline. V dropped 5 bases and J dropped 1; count of bases not matched to a gene: 8. The CDR3 spells CASRTRQGANTEAFF. The CDR3 DNA, read in part, is TGCGCCAGCAGGACCCGACAGGGAGCGAACACTGAA.

A word on this clone: The CDR3 goes on 3 residues after the read ends, and that part is filled in from the germline J gene. The chain has TRBV5-1 and TRBJ1-4, with D perhaps TRBD1 (5 bases). Germline V gene sequence: CDR1 SGHRS, CDR2 YFSETQ. The V end was cut by 0 bases, the J end by 5 bases, with 14 bases between. The CDR3 contains 16 residues. The CDR3 sequence is CASSLERTYGNEKLFF. Incomplete CDR3 DNA: TGCGCCAGCAGCTTGGAACGGACATATGGGAATGAAAAA.

For this clone: The CDR3 end lies 3 residues beyond the end of the read and is filled in from the germline J gene. J is TRBJ2-7 and V is TRBV11-2, with D maybe TRBD2 (5 bases). Germline values: CDR1 SGHAT, CDR2 FQNNGV. The CDR3 is 15 residues long. V was clipped by 4 bases and J by 2 bases, with 15 bases between them. CDR3 in amino acids: CASSYSSTGTYEQYF. CDR3 bases read: TGTGCCAGCAGCTACTCTAGCACCGGGACCTACGAG.

Comment on this clone: Coverage ceases 3 residues before the CDR3 finishes, and the germline J gene fills in the end. This chain uses TRBV5-1 with TRBJ2-7, with D unclear. Trimming took off 3 bases at V and 0 bases at J, with 4 bases between the two ends. The CDR3 has 12 amino acids. Germline values: CDR1 SGHRS, CDR2 YFSETQ. CDR3 amino acids: CASSSTSYEQYF. The covered CDR3 bases are TGCGCCAGCAGCTCTACCTCCTACGAG.

Details on this clone: The read terminates 3 residues ahead of where the CDR3 ends, so the germline J gene completes it. The J gene is TRBJ2-5, the V gene TRBV20-1; possible D gene TRBD2, 7 bases. The germline CDR1 and CDR2 sequences are DFQATT and SNEGSKA (reference sequence). The V gene lost 6 bases and the J gene lost 5 bases, with 13 bases spanning the gap. The CDR3 runs to 12 residues. CDR3 DNA, as far as it was read: TGCAGTGCGGCGGGGGCGGGGGAGACC. Its protein product is CSAAGAGET. Given in full, the CDR3 is CSAAGAGETQYF.

The sequenced part of the CDR3 DNA is TGTGCCAGCAGCCAAGATGAGGGCCGAGAGGGTAATCAGCCC. It codes for CASSQDEGREGNQP. The whole CDR3 region reads CASSQDEGREGNQPQHF. The chain recombines TRBV4-2 with TRBJ1-5; D call uncertain. The sequenced fragment ends 3 residues before the CDR3 boundary, so the rest is inferred from the germline J gene. Looked up from germline, CDR1 is LGHNA and CDR2 is YNFKEQ. The V end was cut by 0 bases, the J end by 4 bases, with 16 bases between. The CDR3 length is 17 residues.

Comment on this clone: The read finishes 3 residues shy of the CDR3 end, and the germline J gene is used to complete it. The genes are TRBV2 and TRBJ1-2, with 10 bases fitting TRBD1. Germline V lookup: CDR1 SNHLY, CDR2 FYNNEI. J was trimmed by 6 bases and V by 6 bases; bases with no gene match: 4. The CDR3 consists of 13 residues. The covered CDR3 bases are TGTGCCAGCAGCACCGGGACAGGGGATGGC. Encoded protein: CASSTGTGDG. The complete CDR3 reads CASSTGTGDGYTF.